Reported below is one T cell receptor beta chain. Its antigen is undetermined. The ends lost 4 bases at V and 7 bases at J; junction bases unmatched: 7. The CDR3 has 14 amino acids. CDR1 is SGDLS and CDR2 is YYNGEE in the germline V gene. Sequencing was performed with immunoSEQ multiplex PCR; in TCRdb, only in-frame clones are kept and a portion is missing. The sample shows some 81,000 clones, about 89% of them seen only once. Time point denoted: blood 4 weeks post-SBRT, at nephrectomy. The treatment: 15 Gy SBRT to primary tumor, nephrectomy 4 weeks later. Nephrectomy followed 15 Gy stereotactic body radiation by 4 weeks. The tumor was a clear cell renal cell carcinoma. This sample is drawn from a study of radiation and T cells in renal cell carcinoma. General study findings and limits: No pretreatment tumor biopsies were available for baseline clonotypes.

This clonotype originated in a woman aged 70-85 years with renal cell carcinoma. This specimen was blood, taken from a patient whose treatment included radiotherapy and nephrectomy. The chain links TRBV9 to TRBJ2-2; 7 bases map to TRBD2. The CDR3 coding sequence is TGTGCCAGCAGCACTACTAGCGTTGTCGGGGAGCTGTTTTTT. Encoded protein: CASSTTSVVGELFF.